This passage covers 30 T cell receptor beta chains from one sample sequenced in a study of cytomegalovirus exposure and HLA in healthy donors. With 60 Vbeta and 13 Jbeta primers, the PCR was carried out. The assay was immunoSEQ multiplex PCR, and TCRdb's table has in-frame clones only and misses some. The sample carries around 110,000 clones, around three quarters recorded once. The sample was PBMCs. The receptors derive from a young man in good health and CMV-seropositive.

The chain couples TRBV7-6 to TRBJ2-1; 9 positions match TRBD1. Germline V gene sequence: CDR1 SGHVS, CDR2 FNYEAQ. The CDR3 totals 15 residues. The junction had 4 bases not matched to a gene; V was cut back by 5 bases and J by 2 bases. The chain's CDR3 is CASSRGQGTYNEQFF. The CDR3 DNA reads as TGTGCCAGCAGCCGCGGACAGGGGACCTACAATGAGCAGTTCTTC. The full variable domain, with the rest looked up from reference TRBV7-6 and TRBJ2-1, is GAGVSQSPRYKVTKRGQDVALRCDPISGHVSLYWYRQALGQGPEFLTYFNYEAQQDKSGLPNDRFSAERPEGSISTLTIQRTEQRDSAMYRCASSRGQGTYNEQFFGPGTRLTVL.

Here the CDR3 reads CASSPGTGPVSSAQYF. The CDR3 nucleotides read TGTGCCAGCAGTCCCGGGACAGGGCCCGTTTCGTCGGCCCAGTACTTC. The V call is TRBV27, the J call TRBJ2-5, with 9 bases fitting TRBD1. Germline CDR1 MNHEY, CDR2 SMNVEV (reference sequence). Trimming took 5 bases from V and 9 from J; bases not matched to a gene: 16. The CDR3 is 16 residues long.

The genes are TRBV7-6 and TRBJ1-1; 8 bases are a match to TRBD1. This CDR3 spans 15 amino acids. Unmatched junction bases numbered 6, after V lost 1 base and J lost 5 bases. Germline-derived CDR1 and CDR2 are SGHVS and FNYEAQ. The CDR3 sequence is CASSLETGGITEAFF. CDR3 nucleotides: TGTGCCAGCAGCTTAGAAACAGGGGGGATTACTGAAGCTTTCTTT.

The chain joins TRBV19 to TRBJ1-4, with D perhaps matching TRBD1 (6 bases). Deletions cut 6 bases from V and 0 bases from J, with 17 bases between. Germline CDR1 is LNHDA and CDR2 is SQIVND (reference sequence). The CDR3 has 17 amino acids. The CDR3 sequence is CASRGGGLVATNEKLFF. CDR3 bases: TGTGCCAGTAGGGGCGGGGGCCTCGTTGCAACTAATGAAAAACTGTTTTTT.

This clone turned up a few times. V is TRBV25-1 and J is TRBJ1-1; 8 bases match TRBD1. V trimming: 5 bases; J trimming: 8 bases; junction bases outside the gene matches: 4. The CDR3 covers 12 residues. CDR1 and CDR2 (germline): MGHDK, SYGVNS. CDR3: CASSWTGFEAFF. The CDR3 DNA sequence: TGTGCCAGCAGTTGGACAGGGTTCGAAGCTTTCTTT.

The chain employs TRBV28 and TRBJ2-7, with D uncertain. Germline V gives CDR1 MDHEN, CDR2 SYDVKM. Trimming stripped 1 base from V and 2 bases from J, with 9 bases between. The CDR3 spans 14 residues. CDR3 amino acids: CASSLYPETYEQYF. CDR3 nucleotides: TGTGCCAGCAGTTTATACCCGGAGACCTACGAGCAGTACTTC.

The rearrangement uses TRBV7-9 and TRBJ1-3, with a possible D match to TRBD1 (5 bases). The germline gives CDR1 SEHNR, CDR2 FQNEAQ (reference sequence). Trimming took 1 base from V and 0 from J, leaving 13 bases between them. The CDR3 has 17 residues. The chain's CDR3 is CASSLGPRELSGNTIYF. CDR3 coding DNA: TGTGCCAGCAGCTTAGGTCCCAGGGAACTCTCTGGAAACACCATATATTTT.

This clone was counted a single time. The chain employs TRBV2 and TRBJ2-2; 7 bases agree with TRBD2. Trimming took 7 bases from V and 4 from J; bases not matched to a gene: 6. This CDR3 has 14 amino acids. Germline-derived CDR1 and CDR2 are SNHLY and FYNNEI. CDR3 in amino acids: CASTAGVSTGELFF. The CDR3 DNA follows: TGTGCCAGCACGGCGGGAGTAAGCACCGGGGAGCTGTTTTTT.

This clone turned up a few times. The chain has TRBV18 and TRBJ2-7; D is undetermined. The CDR3 is 15 amino acids. V gave up 1 base and J gave up 7 bases, with 17 bases separating them. Germline V CDR1 and CDR2: KGHSH, LQKENI. CDR3 region: CASSPLRNRPMEQYF. The CDR3 nucleotides read TGTGCCAGCTCACCACTCCGTAACAGACCTATGGAGCAGTACTTC.

The chain joins TRBV5-1 to TRBJ2-3, with 8 bases that match TRBD2. V was pared by 2 bases and J by 2 bases, with 7 bases of the junction left unmatched. This CDR3 region has 16 residues. CDR1 SGHRS and CDR2 YFSETQ come from the germline V gene. The CDR3 DNA reads TGCGCCAGCAGCTTACCCCGGGGGGGCCCCACAGATACGCAGTATTTT. This translates into CASSLPRGGPTDTQYF.

The chain has TRBV30 and TRBJ1-2; no firm D call. In germline, CDR1 is GTSNPN, CDR2 SVGIG (reference sequence). Deletions cut 0 bases from V and 6 bases from J, with 8 bases between. The CDR3 is made up of 12 amino acids. The CDR3 nucleotides read TGTGCCTGGAGTGTGCCGCCGGATGGCTACACCTTC. It is translated as CAWSVPPDGYTF.

CDR3 sequence: CASSLGDRGKETQYF. The CDR3 region has the DNA TGTGCCAGCAGCTTAGGAGACAGGGGAAAAGAGACCCAGTACTTC. The chain carries TRBV7-2 and TRBJ2-5; TRBD1 agrees at 8 bases. The CDR3 extends over 15 amino acids. Germline assignment: CDR1 SGHTA and CDR2 FQGNSA. The V gene end was trimmed by 1 base and the J gene end by 3 bases; junction bases not matched to a gene: 4.

V and J are TRBV6-5 and TRBJ1-5; the D gene is possibly TRBD1 (5 bases). V was clipped by 6 bases and J by 7 bases, with 16 bases between them. Germline-derived CDR1 and CDR2 are MNHEY and SVGAGI. The CDR3 runs to 14 residues. The chain's CDR3 is CASRGLGGEQPQHF. In DNA, the CDR3 is TGTGCCAGCAGGGGTCTCGGGGGGGAGCAGCCCCAGCATTTT.

The gene calls are TRBV4-3 and TRBJ2-5, with TRBD2 matching 14 bases. Per the germline V gene, CDR1 is LGHNA and CDR2 is YSLEER. The CDR3 is made up of 17 amino acids. V was pared by 2 bases and J by 4 bases, with 6 bases of the junction left unmatched. The CDR3 region has the DNA TGCGCCAGCAGCCAACGACTAGCGGGAGGGCCGAGAGAGACCCAGTACTTC. This encodes CASSQRLAGGPRETQYF.

The chain couples TRBV11-3 to TRBJ2-5; 11 nucleotides line up with TRBD1. With 5 bases clipped from V and 4 bases from J, the junction kept 6 bases outside the gene matches. The germline V gene encodes CDR1 SGHNT and CDR2 YENEEA. The CDR3 has 15 residues. As DNA, the CDR3 is TGTGCCAGCAGCGGACGGACAGGGGGCGTAGAGACCCAGTACTTC. Protein: CASSGRTGGVETQYF.

This chain links TRBV19 with TRBJ2-5, with TRBD1 matching over 11 bases. The germline V gene encodes CDR1 LNHDA and CDR2 SQIVND (reference sequence). The trim removed 4 bases at V and 5 bases at J, leaving 6 bases unmatched. The CDR3 has 15 residues. DNA for the CDR3: TGTGCCAGTAGTAAGGACAGGGGGCGCGTGGAGACCCAGTACTTC. Its translation: CASSKDRGRVETQYF.

This sequence joins TRBV7-3 and TRBJ2-1, with TRBD2 matching 7 bases. CDR1 and CDR2 (germline): SGHTA, FQGTGA. V lost 5 bases, J lost 7 bases, and 14 bases stayed unmatched. CDR3 length: 16 residues. In DNA form, the CDR3 reads TGTGCCAGCAGCCTCCGGTGGGGGAGGGGTGGTAATGAGCAGTTCTTC. It specifies CASSLRWGRGGNEQFF.

V gene TRBV7-9 combines with J gene TRBJ2-5, with TRBD2 identical over 9 bases. The CDR3 loop spans 15 amino acids. Germline trimming cut 2 bases from V and 2 bases from J; bases unmatched to any gene: 3. Germline loops: CDR1 SEHNR, CDR2 FQNEAQ (reference sequence). The CDR3 coding sequence is TGTGCCAGCAGCTTAAGAACTAGCGGGCAAGAGACCCAGTACTTC. Translated, it gives CASSLRTSGQETQYF.

The rearrangement joins TRBV7-8 to TRBJ1-1, with unresolved D. V was shortened by 0 bases and J by 11 bases, with 10 bases between the two germline ends. CDR1 is SGHVS and CDR2 is FQNEAQ in the germline V gene. CDR3 length: 12 amino acids. DNA of the CDR3: TGTGCCAGCAGCTTAGCGGGTTTGGGCGCTTTCTTT. Translating it yields CASSLAGLGAFF.

The chain carries TRBV18 and TRBJ1-2; D remains ambiguous. V lost 3 bases and J 5 bases, leaving 10 bases between the germline ends. The CDR3 totals 13 residues. The germline CDR1 and CDR2 sequences are KGHSH and LQKENI. The CDR3 protein is CASSPFSGYGYTF. The CDR3 nucleotides are TGTGCCAGCTCACCCTTTTCCGGGTATGGCTACACCTTC. Filled out from reference TRBV18 and TRBJ1-2, the complete variable domain reads NAGVMQNPRHLVRRRGQEARLRCSPMKGHSHVYWYRQLPEEGLKFMVYLQKENIIDESGMPKERFSAEFPKEGPSILRIQQVVRGDSAAYFCASSPFSGYGYTFGSGTRLTVV.

This clone qualifies as medium-sized (0.01 to 0.1%). The sample holds other DNA sequences that translate to the same CDR3. The J gene is TRBJ1-1, the V gene TRBV5-1; possible D gene TRBD1, 5 bases. Germline assignment: CDR1 SGHRS and CDR2 YFSETQ. This CDR3 comprises 14 residues. Trimming stripped 4 bases from V and 6 bases from J, with 16 bases between. CDR3 in DNA: TGCGCCAGCAGCGTACAGCAGGGTTCCGCTGAAGCTTTCTTT. This gives the protein CASSVQQGSAEAFF.

The chain employs TRBV29-1 and TRBJ2-2; 8 positions agree with TRBD1. The CDR3 contains 14 residues. V lost 3 bases to trimming and J lost 6 bases; unmatched junction nucleotides: 6. Germline lookup yields CDR1 SQVTM and CDR2 ANQGSEA. CDR3 DNA sequence: TGCAGCGTTGAGCAGGGGGCTTTAGCCGGGGAGCTGTTTTTT. This translates into CSVEQGALAGELFF.

The rearrangement links TRBV9 to TRBJ1-1; a weak D match, TRBD1 (5 bases). CDR3 size: 14 residues. Germline V gives CDR1 SGDLS, CDR2 YYNGEE. V was cut by 4 bases and J by 6 bases, with 16 bases left in between. Here the CDR3 reads CASSPSPREAEAFF. The CDR3 DNA sequence: TGTGCCAGCAGCCCAAGCCCCAGGGAGGCTGAAGCTTTCTTT.

This clone was seen a handful of times. This rearrangement joins TRBV6-5 to TRBJ1-6; TRBD1 matches 7 bases. The trim removed 2 bases at V and 6 bases at J, leaving 1 base unmatched. From germline, CDR1 is MNHEY and CDR2 SVGAGI. This CDR3 region has 14 residues. The DNA for the CDR3 is TGTGCCAGCAGTTACCCAGGGGGTAATTCACCCCTCCACTTT. This codes for CASSYPGGNSPLHF.

The chain is built from TRBV19 and TRBJ2-1, with a weak D call TRBD2 (6 bases). V was clipped by 4 bases and J by 5 bases, with 15 bases between them. The CDR3 has 15 residues. Germline V gives CDR1 LNHDA, CDR2 SQIVND (reference sequence). Here the CDR3 reads CASSRRAGRHNEQFF. The CDR3 DNA reads TGTGCCAGTAGTAGAAGGGCGGGGAGACACAATGAGCAGTTCTTC.

J is TRBJ2-7 and V is TRBV18, with 8 bases aligning to TRBD1. Germline V gene sequence: CDR1 KGHSH, CDR2 LQKENI. Losses at the gene ends were 3 bases for V and 1 base for J; bases not matched to a gene: 5. The CDR3 totals 15 residues. CDR3 sequence: CASSPRDRTSYEQYF. The CDR3, as DNA: TGTGCCAGCTCACCCCGGGACAGGACTTCCTACGAGCAGTACTTC.

This rearrangement joins TRBV7-9 to TRBJ2-1; TRBD1 might be the D (5 bases). Germline V CDR1 and CDR2: SEHNR, FQNEAQ (reference sequence). With 1 base removed from V and 9 bases from J, the gap between germline ends came to 13 bases. The CDR3 spans 14 residues. Here the CDR3 reads CASSLVSQDTEQFF. The CDR3 DNA follows: TGTGCCAGCAGCTTAGTATCTCAGGACACTGAGCAGTTCTTC.

The chain uses TRBV5-5 and TRBJ2-7; no firm D call. Between the trimmed V and J ends, which lost 0 bases and 0 bases, there was a span of 7 bases. CDR1 is SGHKS, CDR2 YYEKEE, per germline (reference sequence). The CDR3 extends over 14 amino acids. The CDR3 DNA reads TGTGCCAGCAGCTTGGGTCGTAGCTCCTACGAGCAGTACTTC. It translates to CASSLGRSSYEQYF.

The chain joins TRBV19 to TRBJ2-7; 10 bases map to TRBD1. Trimming at V came to 5 bases and at J to 6 bases, leaving 7 bases not matched to a gene. The germline CDR1 and CDR2 sequences are LNHDA and SQIVND (reference sequence). This CDR3 is 14 amino acids long. CDR3 sequence (DNA): TGTGCCAGTAGTTTCGGGACAGGGGTTCTCGAGCAGTACTTC. It is translated as CASSFGTGVLEQYF.

The rearrangement links TRBV7-6 to TRBJ2-5; the D gene is possibly TRBD1 (5 bases). Near its end, the DNA agrees better with TRBJ2-7, so the J call may be wrong. Germline CDR1 SGHVS, CDR2 FNYEAQ. The CDR3 sequence is 13 residues long. DNA of the CDR3: TGTGCCAGCAGCTTAGACAGGCCCTACGAGCAGTACTTC. It encodes CASSLDRPYEQYF.